The 23 T cell receptor beta chains below were found in one sample sequenced in a study of blood T cell repertoires in COVID-19 (TCRdb year 2020). The method was the immunoSEQ multiplex PCR assay. TCRdb obtained this table from immuneACCESS and retained in-frame rearrangements with V and J assigned. These tables miss some clones; where compared with another copy, unresolved V genes account for less than half of the shortfall, and the remainder is unexplained. Present in this sample are more than 300,000 clones, more than 70% of which were seen just once. The ten largest clones capture roughly 1.1% of the sample. Sequenced: peripheral blood. The receptors derive from a woman aged 45 to 65 with acute or convalescent COVID-19.

CDR3 loop: CASSSQGALGDTQYF. CDR3 nucleotide sequence: TGTGCCAGCAGCTCCCAGGGGGCTCTTGGAGATACGCAGTATTTT. The chain recombines TRBV13 with TRBJ2-3, with 8 bases identical to TRBD1. The germline gives CDR1 PRHDT, CDR2 FYEKMQ (reference sequence). CDR3 size: 15 residues. J was trimmed by 5 bases and V by 4 bases; bases with no gene match: 8.

This clone has more than one count but fewer than ten. This chain connects TRBV9 to TRBJ2-3; weak D call: TRBD2 (6 bases). CDR3 length: 14 amino acids. V was shortened by 3 bases and J by 5 bases, with 13 bases between the two germline ends. Looked up from germline, CDR1 is SGDLS and CDR2 is YYNGEE. DNA of the CDR3: TGTGCCAGCAGCGCGAGGATGCGGGAAGATACGCAGTATTTT. It is translated as CASSARMREDTQYF.

The rearrangement uses TRBV11-3 and TRBJ2-1; 7 positions agree with TRBD2. The CDR3 contains 15 residues. Losses at the gene ends were 2 bases for V and 3 bases for J; bases not matched to a gene: 4. The germline CDR1 and CDR2 sequences are SGHNT and YENEEA. CDR3 protein: CASSLYGEGYNEQFF. CDR3 in DNA: TGTGCCAGCAGCTTATATGGGGAGGGCTACAATGAGCAGTTCTTC.

The chain combines TRBV2 with TRBJ1-1; the D is unclear. The V end was cut by 5 bases, the J end by 6 bases, with 16 bases between. The CDR3 is 14 residues long. The germline CDR1 and CDR2 sequences are SNHLY and FYNNEI. CDR3 sequence: CASSKAPDGAEAFF. In DNA, the CDR3 is TGTGCCAGCAGTAAGGCCCCGGACGGGGCTGAAGCTTTCTTT.

The table lists this clone with a count of one. This CDR3 reads CASSVGDSGANVLTF. Here the CDR3 DNA reads TGTGCCAGCAGCGTAGGAGACTCTGGGGCCAACGTCCTGACTTTC. This rearrangement joins TRBV9 to TRBJ2-6; D remains unclear. The CDR3 runs 15 residues. The V gene lost 0 bases and the J gene lost 0 bases, with 4 bases spanning the gap. Per the germline V gene, CDR1 is SGDLS and CDR2 is YYNGEE.

This clone was seen a few times. This chain uses TRBV28 with TRBJ1-5; TRBD1 might be the D (6 bases). This CDR3 comprises 16 residues. The germline CDR1 and CDR2 sequences are MDHEN and SYDVKM. Trimming stripped 6 bases from V and 1 base from J, with 16 bases between. CDR3 coding DNA: TGTGCCAGCAGGGGAGTGGGGAGGGGGAGCAATCAGCCCCAGCATTTT. Translated, it gives CASRGVGRGSNQPQHF. Filled out from reference TRBV28 and TRBJ1-5, the complete variable domain reads DVKVTQSSRYLVKRTGEKVFLECVQDMDHENMFWYRQDPGLGLRLIYFSYDVKMKEKGDIPEGYSVSREKKERFSLILESASTNQTSMYLCASRGVGRGSNQPQHFGDGTRLSIL.

The chain employs TRBV6-6 and TRBJ1-1; possible D gene TRBD1, 5 bases. This CDR3 contains 14 residues. Trimming left V 6 bases short and J 1 base short, with 12 bases between. The germline V gene has CDR1 MNHNY and CDR2 SVGAGI (reference sequence). The CDR3 DNA is TGTGCCAGCAGGACCCGTACAGGGAACACTGAAGCTTTCTTT. Translated: CASRTRTGNTEAFF.

The chain has TRBV6-5 and TRBJ2-5; 10 bases agree with TRBD2. Germline V gene data show CDR1 as MNHEY and CDR2 as SVGAGI. The CDR3 runs to 13 residues. The V gene end was trimmed by 6 bases and the J gene end by 7 bases; junction bases not matched to a gene: 5. The CDR3 region is CASRGSGGATQYF. CDR3 coding DNA: TGTGCCAGCAGGGGAAGCGGGGGGGCGACCCAGTACTTC.

This sequence joins TRBV30 and TRBJ2-4; D remains unclear. Germline V CDR1 and CDR2: GTSNPN, SVGIG (reference sequence). CDR3 size: 17 residues. Trimming removed 0 bases at V and 0 bases at J, with 15 bases between. The CDR3 DNA reads as TGTGCCTGGAGTGTCCCTCGACTGCCACTAGCCAAAAACATTCAGTACTTC. The encoded protein is CAWSVPRLPLAKNIQYF.

CDR3 in amino acids: CASSQRTGPDSPLHF. Here the CDR3 DNA reads TGCGCCAGCAGCCAGAGGACAGGGCCCGATTCACCCCTCCACTTT. V is TRBV4-1 and J is TRBJ1-6, with 8 bases fitting TRBD1. Germline loops: CDR1 MGHRA, CDR2 YSYEKL. The CDR3 has 15 amino acids. The V and J ends lost 3 bases and 8 bases, in that order; junction bases with no gene match: 6.

The chain carries TRBV10-3 and TRBJ1-1; unclear D gene. Trimming took off 2 bases at V and 8 bases at J, with 9 bases between the two ends. CDR1 and CDR2 from the germline V gene are ENHRY and SYGVKD. The CDR3 runs to 12 residues. CDR3 region: CAISEPAGEAFF. CDR3 nucleotide sequence: TGTGCCATCAGTGAGCCCGCGGGAGAAGCTTTCTTT.

The gene calls are TRBV6-5 and TRBJ1-4; no definite D call. The CDR3 runs to 12 residues. With 2 bases removed from V and 10 bases from J, the gap between germline ends came to 8 bases. Germline values: CDR1 MNHEY, CDR2 SVGAGI. The CDR3 nucleotides read TGTGCCAGCAGTTACACCGGAGGAAAACTGTTTTTT. This encodes CASSYTGGKLFF.

The chain is built from TRBV18 and TRBJ1-2; weak D call: TRBD1 (5 bases). The germline V and J ends were trimmed by 6 bases and 2 bases, with 10 bases remaining between them. Per the germline V gene, CDR1 is KGHSH and CDR2 is LQKENI. The CDR3 covers 13 residues. The CDR3 protein is CASSPDNNYGYTF. The CDR3 DNA reads as TGTGCCAGCTCTCCGGACAACAACTATGGCTACACCTTC.

This chain connects TRBV14 to TRBJ2-1; D is perhaps TRBD2 (6 bases). The germline V and J ends were trimmed by 4 bases and 4 bases, with 14 bases remaining between them. The CDR3 extends over 15 amino acids. Germline CDR1 is SGHDN and CDR2 is FVKESK. The DNA of the CDR3 is TGTGCCAGCAGCCCAGGCGTAGCGGTATACAATGAGCAGTTCTTC. Translation gives CASSPGVAVYNEQFF.

The chain employs TRBV10-2 and TRBJ2-7; 9 bases match TRBD1. V shed 6 bases, J shed 2 bases, and the junction held 8 bases outside the gene matches. CDR3 size: 15 residues. The germline CDR1 and CDR2 sequences are WSHSY and SAAADI. CDR3 in amino acids: CASSTTGGSAYEQYV. Written as DNA, the CDR3 is TGCGCCAGCAGCACCACAGGGGGCAGCGCCTACGAGCAGTACGTC.

This rearrangement joins TRBV2 to TRBJ2-5; 7 bases agree with TRBD1. This CDR3 comprises 14 residues. Germline trimming cut 3 bases from V and 5 bases from J; bases unmatched to any gene: 6. Per germline, CDR1 SNHLY and CDR2 FYNNEI. The CDR3, as DNA: TGTGCCAGCAGTGACGTTGTAGGGGGCGAGACCCAGTACTTC. It yields the protein CASSDVVGGETQYF.

The chain employs TRBV2 and TRBJ1-1; tentatively, D is TRBD1 (5 bases). Trimming took off 7 bases at V and 10 bases at J, with 19 bases between the two ends. Looked up from germline, CDR1 is SNHLY and CDR2 is FYNNEI. This CDR3 contains 13 residues. CDR3 sequence: CASTDRGSYGAFF. CDR3 nucleotides: TGTGCCAGCACCGATAGGGGCTCCTACGGAGCTTTCTTT.

V is TRBV12-3 or TRBV12-4 and J is TRBJ1-5; D is undetermined. The CDR3 length is 12 residues. V was clipped by 10 bases and J by 2 bases, with 9 bases between them. CDR3 DNA sequence: TGTGCCACCGTCGCGGGCAATCAGCCCCAGCATTTT. Residues: CATVAGNQPQHF.

This clone was picked up one time. The chain has TRBV5-1 and TRBJ2-6; D ambiguous. The CDR3 extends over 15 amino acids. CDR1 and CDR2 from the germline V gene are SGHRS and YFSETQ. The germline V and J ends were trimmed by 4 bases and 0 bases, with 8 bases remaining between them. CDR3 loop: CASSPQLSGANVLTF. CDR3 nucleotides: TGCGCCAGCAGCCCGCAACTCTCTGGGGCCAACGTCCTGACTTTC.

This chain links TRBV6-6 with TRBJ2-7; possible D gene TRBD1, 6 bases. The CDR3 has 14 amino acids. V was cut by 7 bases and J by 1 base, with 14 bases left in between. CDR1 and CDR2 from the germline V gene are MNHNY and SVGAGI (reference sequence). CDR3 in amino acids: CASKRTDRSYEQYV. Here the CDR3 DNA reads TGTGCCAGCAAGAGGACAGACAGGTCCTACGAGCAGTACGTC.

In nucleotides, the CDR3 is TGTGCCAGCAGCGTCTCTAGCGGCTCCTATTTGAATGAGCAGTTCTTC. As protein: CASSVSSGSYLNEQFF. The V and J genes are TRBV7-3 and TRBJ2-1, with TRBD2 matching over 7 bases. With V trimmed by 5 bases and J by 7 bases, 14 bases remained unmatched. CDR3 length: 16 amino acids. Germline V lookup: CDR1 SGHTA, CDR2 FQGTGA.

The V gene is TRBV6-2 or TRBV6-3, the J gene TRBJ1-1; no reliable D call. The CDR3 is 12 amino acids. Germline assignment: CDR1 MNHEY and CDR2 SVGEGT. The ends were cut back, 4 bases at V and 0 bases at J, with 3 bases in the middle. CDR3 bases: TGTGCCAGCAGTTGGCTGAACACTGAAGCTTTCTTT. This sequence encodes CASSWLNTEAFF.

This chain connects TRBV10-3 to TRBJ1-6; 7 bases agree with TRBD1. Germline-derived CDR1 and CDR2 are ENHRY and SYGVKD. V shed 6 bases, J shed 8 bases, and the junction held 7 bases outside the gene matches. The CDR3 has 14 amino acids. This chain's CDR3 is CAIRQGYGDSPLHF. In DNA form, the CDR3 reads TGTGCCATCAGACAGGGGTACGGAGATTCACCCCTCCACTTT.